The sequence of this TCR beta chain was determined in a study of OX40 agonist ivuxolimab in advanced cancers. This clone came up once. Sequenced by immunoSEQ multiplex PCR; TCRdb stores in-frame clones only, minus some. The sample gives 45,000 to 55,000 clones, roughly 79% of which show up once; 5.5% to 7% is in the top ten. J was trimmed by 3 bases and V by 3 bases; bases with no gene match: 11. Germline-derived CDR1 and CDR2 are SGHKS and YYEKEE (reference sequence). This CDR3 spans 16 amino acids. This chain connects TRBV5-5 to TRBJ1-1; 7 positions match TRBD1. The receptor was derived from an adult with an advanced solid tumor such as melanoma, head and neck, liver or kidney cancer. Material: CD4+ or CD8+ T cells sorted from blood, obtained in a trial of the OX40 agonist ivuxolimab. The CDR3 DNA reads as TGTGCCAGCAGCTCCCCGACAGGGTCTTACGACACTGAAGCTTTCTTT. Translated, it gives CASSSPTGSYDTEAFF.